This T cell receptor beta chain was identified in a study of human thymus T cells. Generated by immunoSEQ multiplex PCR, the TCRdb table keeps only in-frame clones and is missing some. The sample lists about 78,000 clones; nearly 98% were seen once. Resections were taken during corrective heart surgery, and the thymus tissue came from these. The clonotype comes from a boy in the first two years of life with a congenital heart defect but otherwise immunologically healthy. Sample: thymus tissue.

DNA for the CDR3: TGTGCCAGCAGTTGGGACAGGGGCGCTAACTATGGCTACACCTTC. Its translation is CASSWDRGANYGYTF. This sequence joins TRBV28 and TRBJ1-2, with TRBD1 identical over 10 bases. The CDR3 covers 15 residues. With 4 bases clipped from V and 0 bases from J, the junction kept 2 bases outside the gene matches. CDR1 and CDR2 (germline): MDHEN, SYDVKM.